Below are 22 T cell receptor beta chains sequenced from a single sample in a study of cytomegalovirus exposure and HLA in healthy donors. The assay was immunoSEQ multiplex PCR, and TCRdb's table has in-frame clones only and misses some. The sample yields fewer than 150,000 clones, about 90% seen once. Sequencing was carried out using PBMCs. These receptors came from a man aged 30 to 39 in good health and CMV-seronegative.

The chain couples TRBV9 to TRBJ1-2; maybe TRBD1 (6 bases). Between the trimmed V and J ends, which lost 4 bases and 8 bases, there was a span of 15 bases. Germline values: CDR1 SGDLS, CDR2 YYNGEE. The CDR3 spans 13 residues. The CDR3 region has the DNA TGTGCCAGCAGCCCCGGGGGGCTCGAGGGCTACACCTTC. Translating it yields CASSPGGLEGYTF.

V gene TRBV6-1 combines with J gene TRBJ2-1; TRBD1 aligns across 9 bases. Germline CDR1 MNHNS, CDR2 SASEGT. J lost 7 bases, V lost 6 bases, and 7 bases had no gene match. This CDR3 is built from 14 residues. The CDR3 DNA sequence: TGTGCCAGCAGGTGGACAGGGGATAAAAATGAGCAGTTCTTC. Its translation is CASRWTGDKNEQFF.

The CDR3 sequence is CASSEGGSGTDTQYF. The DNA for the CDR3 is TGCGCCAGCAGCGAAGGGGGCTCGGGCACAGATACGCAGTATTTT. This chain connects TRBV5-1 to TRBJ2-3; 7 bases line up with TRBD1. V was pared by 4 bases and J by 1 base, with 6 bases of the junction left unmatched. The CDR3 length is 15 residues. Germline CDR1 reads SGHRS; CDR2 reads YFSETQ.

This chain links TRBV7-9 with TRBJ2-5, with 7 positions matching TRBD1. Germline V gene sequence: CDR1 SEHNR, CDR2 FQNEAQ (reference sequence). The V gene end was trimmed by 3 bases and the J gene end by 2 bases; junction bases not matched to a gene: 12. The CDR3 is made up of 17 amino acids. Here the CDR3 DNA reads TGTGCCAGCAGCTTTTTAGACGGGACAGAACCACAAGAGACCCAGTACTTC. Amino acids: CASSFLDGTEPQETQYF.

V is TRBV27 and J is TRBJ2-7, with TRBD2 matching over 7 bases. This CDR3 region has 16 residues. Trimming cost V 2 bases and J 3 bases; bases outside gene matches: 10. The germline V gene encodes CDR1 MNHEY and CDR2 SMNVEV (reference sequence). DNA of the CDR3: TGTGCCAGCAGTTTAGAGGCGGGGGAGACTGGCTACGAGCAGTACTTC. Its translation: CASSLEAGETGYEQYF.

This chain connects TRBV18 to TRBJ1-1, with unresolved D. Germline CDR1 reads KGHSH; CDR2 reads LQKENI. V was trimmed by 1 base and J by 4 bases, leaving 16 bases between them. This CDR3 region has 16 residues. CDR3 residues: CASSPRSELGSTEAFF. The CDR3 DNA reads TGTGCCAGCTCACCACGGTCGGAACTCGGGAGCACTGAAGCTTTCTTT.

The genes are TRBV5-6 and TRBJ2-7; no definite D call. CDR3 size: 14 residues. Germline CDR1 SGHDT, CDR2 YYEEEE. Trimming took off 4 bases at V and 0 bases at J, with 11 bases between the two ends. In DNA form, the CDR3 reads TGTGCCAGCAGCCCCGACACGATCTCCTACGAGCAGTACTTC. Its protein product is CASSPDTISYEQYF.

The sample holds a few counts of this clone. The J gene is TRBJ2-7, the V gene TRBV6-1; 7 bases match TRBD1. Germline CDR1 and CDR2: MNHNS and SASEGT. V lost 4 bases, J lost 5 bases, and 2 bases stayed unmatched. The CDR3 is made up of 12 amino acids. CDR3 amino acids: CASSGTGNEQYF. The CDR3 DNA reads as TGTGCCAGCAGTGGGACAGGAAACGAGCAGTACTTC.

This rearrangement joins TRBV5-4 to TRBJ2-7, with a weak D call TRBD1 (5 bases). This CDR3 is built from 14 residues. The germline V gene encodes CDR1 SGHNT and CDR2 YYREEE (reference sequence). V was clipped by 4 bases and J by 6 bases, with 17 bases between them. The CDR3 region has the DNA TGTGCCAGCAGCCAGAGTTTGGAAGGGGCCGAGCAGTACTTC. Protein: CASSQSLEGAEQYF.

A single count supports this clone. This chain's CDR3 is CASRYGQVQETQYF. For the CDR3, the DNA is TGTGCCAGCCGGTACGGACAAGTCCAAGAGACCCAGTACTTC. The V call is TRBV2, the J call TRBJ2-5; the D gene is possibly TRBD1 (5 bases). CDR3 length: 14 amino acids. V lost 8 bases and J lost 1, with 14 bases in between. CDR1 SNHLY and CDR2 FYNNEI come from the germline V gene.

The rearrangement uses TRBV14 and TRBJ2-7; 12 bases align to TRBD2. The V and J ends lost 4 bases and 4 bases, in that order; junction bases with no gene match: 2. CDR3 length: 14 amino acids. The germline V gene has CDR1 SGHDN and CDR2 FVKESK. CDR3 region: CASSRTSGVYEQYF. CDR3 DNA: TGTGCCAGCAGCCGGACTAGCGGGGTGTACGAGCAGTACTTC.

This CDR3 reads CASSPARDRDYEQYF. The CDR3 nucleotides read TGTGCCAGCTCACCTGCCCGGGACAGGGACTACGAGCAGTACTTC. This chain connects TRBV18 to TRBJ2-7, with TRBD1 identical over 9 bases. Per the germline V gene, CDR1 is KGHSH and CDR2 is LQKENI. The length of the CDR3 is 15 residues. The V and J ends lost 3 bases and 3 bases, in that order; junction bases with no gene match: 6.

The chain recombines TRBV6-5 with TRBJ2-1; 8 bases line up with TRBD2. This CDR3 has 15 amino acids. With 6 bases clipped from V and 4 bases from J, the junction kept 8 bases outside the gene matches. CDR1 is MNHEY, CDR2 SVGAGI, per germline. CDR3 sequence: CASRSLTGGYNEQFF. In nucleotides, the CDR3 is TGTGCCAGCAGATCCTTGACGGGGGGGTACAATGAGCAGTTCTTC.

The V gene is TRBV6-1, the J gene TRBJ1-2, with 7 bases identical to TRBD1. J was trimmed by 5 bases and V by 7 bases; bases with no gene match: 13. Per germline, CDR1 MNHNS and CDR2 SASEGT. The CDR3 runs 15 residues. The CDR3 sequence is CASNPRPGQFYGYTF. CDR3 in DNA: TGTGCCAGCAACCCGAGGCCGGGACAGTTTTATGGCTACACCTTC.

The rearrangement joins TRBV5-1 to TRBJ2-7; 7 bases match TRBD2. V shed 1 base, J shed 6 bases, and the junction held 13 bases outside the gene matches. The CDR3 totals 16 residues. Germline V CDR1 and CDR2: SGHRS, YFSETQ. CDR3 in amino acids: CASSLIAREARGEQYF. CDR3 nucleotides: TGCGCCAGCAGCTTGATTGCCCGGGAGGCCCGGGGCGAGCAGTACTTC.

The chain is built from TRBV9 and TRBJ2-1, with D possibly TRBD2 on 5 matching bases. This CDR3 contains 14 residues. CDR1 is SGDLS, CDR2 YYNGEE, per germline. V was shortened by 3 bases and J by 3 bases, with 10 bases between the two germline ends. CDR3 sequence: CASSAPGYYNEQFF. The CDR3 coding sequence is TGTGCCAGCAGCGCACCGGGATACTACAATGAGCAGTTCTTC.

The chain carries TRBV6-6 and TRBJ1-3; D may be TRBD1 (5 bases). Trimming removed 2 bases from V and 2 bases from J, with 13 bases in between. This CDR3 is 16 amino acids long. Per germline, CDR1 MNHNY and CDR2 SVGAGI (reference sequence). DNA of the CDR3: TGTGCCAGCAGTTACCAGGGTATTATCGCTGGAAACACCATATATTTT. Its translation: CASSYQGIIAGNTIYF.

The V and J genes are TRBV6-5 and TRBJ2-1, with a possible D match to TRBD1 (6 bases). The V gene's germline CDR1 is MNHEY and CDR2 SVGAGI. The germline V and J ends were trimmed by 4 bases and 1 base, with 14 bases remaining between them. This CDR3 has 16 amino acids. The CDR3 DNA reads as TGTGCCAGCAGTTCCAGGGGTGCCGGTTCCTACAATGAGCAGTTCTTC. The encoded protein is CASSSRGAGSYNEQFF.

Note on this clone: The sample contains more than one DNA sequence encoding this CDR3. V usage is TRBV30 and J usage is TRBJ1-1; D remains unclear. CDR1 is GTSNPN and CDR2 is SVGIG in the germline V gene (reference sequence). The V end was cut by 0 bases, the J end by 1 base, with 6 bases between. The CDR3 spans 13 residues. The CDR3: CAWSVQENTEAFF. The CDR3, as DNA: TGTGCCTGGAGTGTACAAGAGAACACTGAAGCTTTCTTT.

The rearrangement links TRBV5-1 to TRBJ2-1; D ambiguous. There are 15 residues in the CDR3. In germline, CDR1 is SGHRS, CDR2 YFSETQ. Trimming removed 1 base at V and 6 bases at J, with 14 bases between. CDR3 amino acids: CASSLLTGLSNEQFF. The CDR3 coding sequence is TGCGCCAGCAGCTTGTTAACGGGTCTCTCCAATGAGCAGTTCTTC.

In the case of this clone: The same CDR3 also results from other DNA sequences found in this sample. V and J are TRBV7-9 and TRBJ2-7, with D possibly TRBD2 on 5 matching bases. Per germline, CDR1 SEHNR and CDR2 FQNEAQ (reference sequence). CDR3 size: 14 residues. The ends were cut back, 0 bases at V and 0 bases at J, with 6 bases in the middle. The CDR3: CASSLAGVSYEQYF. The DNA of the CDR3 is TGTGCCAGCAGCTTAGCGGGAGTCTCCTACGAGCAGTACTTC.

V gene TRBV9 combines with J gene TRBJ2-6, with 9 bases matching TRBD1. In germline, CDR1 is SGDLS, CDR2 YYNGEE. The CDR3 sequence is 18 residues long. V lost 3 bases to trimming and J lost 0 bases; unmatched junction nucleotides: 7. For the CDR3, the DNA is TGTGCCAGCAGCGCAGCCGGGACAGGGCGCTCTGGGGCCAACGTCCTGACTTTC. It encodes CASSAAGTGRSGANVLTF.